This T cell receptor beta chain was captured in a study of T cells after yellow fever vaccination. TCRdb called the 5' RACE reads again in MiXCR, with one record for every CDR3 protein. The data contain around 320,000 distinct CDR3 sequences, approximately 8% of them singletons. The CDR3 spans 15 residues. The V gene's germline CDR1 is MNHEY and CDR2 SVGEGT. V was trimmed by 7 bases and J by 0 bases, leaving 13 bases between them. This clonotype was seen a handful of times. The chain combines TRBV6-2 or TRBV6-3 with TRBJ1-5; D call uncertain. The receptor's source is a man in his late teens or twenties who received the YFV17D yellow fever vaccine. The input for sequencing was CD4+ T cells sorted from PBMCs, taken 5 days after the yellow fever booster vaccination. CDR3 nucleotide sequence: TGTGCCAGCAACCGGGAACAATATAGCAATCAGCCCCAGCATTTT. Residues: CASNREQYSNQPQHF.